The clone carrying this TCR beta chain appeared once. Its cognate antigen is unknown. The data stem from a study of shared clonotypes between healthy human individuals. Study outcomes and limitations: Memory subsets had estimated richness that was generally smaller than that of naive subsets.

The assay used deep level. Per the authors' pipeline: For the immunoSEQ data, sequences were junction-only without quality scores, so filtering differed. Sequencing was performed with immunoSEQ multiplex PCR; in TCRdb, only in-frame clones are kept and a portion is missing. Clone size and the V and J calls come from that table; the DNA yielded D and trimming. The sample comprises hundreds of thousands of clones, around 96% of which are singletons, and approximately 0.11% rests with the top ten. CDR1 and CDR2 (germline): SNHLY, FYNNEI. Trimming pared 11 bases from V and 2 bases from J, leaving 18 bases between. The CDR3 covers 14 residues. As defined, naive CD8 cells were CD45RO-negative and positively selected for CCR7, with terminally differentiated effector memory CD45RA+ cells excluded.

Sequenced input: naive CD8+ T cells sorted from blood. The V gene is TRBV2, the J gene TRBJ2-5; D tentatively reads TRBD1 or TRBD2 (5 bases each). This sequence originates from a woman in her twenties or thirties in good health. The CDR3 reads CAADLGTYQETQYF. For the CDR3, the DNA is TGTGCCGCTGACCTGGGGACCTATCAAGAGACCCAGTACTTC.